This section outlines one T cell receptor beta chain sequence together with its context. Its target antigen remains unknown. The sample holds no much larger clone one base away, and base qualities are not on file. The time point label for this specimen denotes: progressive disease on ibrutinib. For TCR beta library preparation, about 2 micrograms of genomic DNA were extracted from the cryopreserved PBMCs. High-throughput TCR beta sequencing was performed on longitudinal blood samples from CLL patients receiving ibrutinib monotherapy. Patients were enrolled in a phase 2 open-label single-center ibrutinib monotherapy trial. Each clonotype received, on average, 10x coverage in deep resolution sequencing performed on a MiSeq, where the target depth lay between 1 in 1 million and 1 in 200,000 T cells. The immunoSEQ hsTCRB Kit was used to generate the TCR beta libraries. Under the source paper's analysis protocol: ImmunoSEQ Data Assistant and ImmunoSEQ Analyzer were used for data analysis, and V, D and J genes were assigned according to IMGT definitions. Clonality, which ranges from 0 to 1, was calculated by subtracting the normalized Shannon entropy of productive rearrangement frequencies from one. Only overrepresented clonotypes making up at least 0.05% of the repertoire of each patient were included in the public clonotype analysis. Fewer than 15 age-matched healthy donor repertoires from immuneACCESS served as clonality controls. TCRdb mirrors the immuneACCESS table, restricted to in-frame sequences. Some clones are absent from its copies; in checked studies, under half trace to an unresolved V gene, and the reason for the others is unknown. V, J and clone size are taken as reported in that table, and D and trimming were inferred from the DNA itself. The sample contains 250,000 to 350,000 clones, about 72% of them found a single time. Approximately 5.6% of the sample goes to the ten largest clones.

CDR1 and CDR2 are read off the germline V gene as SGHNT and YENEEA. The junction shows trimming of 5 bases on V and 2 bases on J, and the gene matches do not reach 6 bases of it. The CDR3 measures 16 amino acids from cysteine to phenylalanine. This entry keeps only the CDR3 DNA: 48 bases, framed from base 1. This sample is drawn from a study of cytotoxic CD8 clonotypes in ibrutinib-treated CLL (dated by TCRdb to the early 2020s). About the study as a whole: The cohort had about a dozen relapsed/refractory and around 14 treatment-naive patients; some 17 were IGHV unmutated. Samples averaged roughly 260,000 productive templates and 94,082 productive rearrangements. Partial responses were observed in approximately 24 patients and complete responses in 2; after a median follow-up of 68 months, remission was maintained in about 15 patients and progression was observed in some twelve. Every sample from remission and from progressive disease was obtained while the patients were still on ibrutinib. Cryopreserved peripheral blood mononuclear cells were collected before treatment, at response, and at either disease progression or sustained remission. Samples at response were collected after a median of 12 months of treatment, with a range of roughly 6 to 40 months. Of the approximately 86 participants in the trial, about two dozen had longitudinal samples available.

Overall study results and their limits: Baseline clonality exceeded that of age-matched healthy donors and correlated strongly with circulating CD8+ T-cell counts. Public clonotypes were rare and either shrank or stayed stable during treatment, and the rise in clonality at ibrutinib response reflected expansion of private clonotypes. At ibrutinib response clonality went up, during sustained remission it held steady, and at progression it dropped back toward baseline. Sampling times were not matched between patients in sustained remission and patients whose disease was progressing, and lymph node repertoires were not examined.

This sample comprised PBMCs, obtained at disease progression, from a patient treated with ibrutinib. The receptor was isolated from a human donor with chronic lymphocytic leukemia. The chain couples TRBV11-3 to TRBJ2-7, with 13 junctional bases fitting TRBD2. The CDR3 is CASSTRLAGGPYEQYF. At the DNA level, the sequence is TGTGCCAGCAGCACTAGACTAGCGGGAGGCCCCTACGAGCAGTACTTC.